These T cell receptor beta chains were read from a single sample in a study of T cell responses to AZD1222 COVID-19 vaccine. Generated by immunoSEQ multiplex PCR, the TCRdb table keeps only in-frame clones and is missing some. The sample gives 75,000 to 90,000 clones, approximately 80% of which show up once; over 20% is in the top ten. This specimen was peripheral blood, taken on day 0 of AZD1222 vaccination. All receptors derive from an adult in good health. Each CDR3 is given with its conserved first and last residue. D genes are given only for firm matches. Clone sizes are given selectively: once, few, many, or a class where the clone is expanded.

j_call,v_call,clone_size,d_call,cdr3_nt,cdr3_aa
TRBJ1-1,TRBV6-5,NA,NA,TGTGCCAGCAGTTACTCTGGCTGGGGCACTGAAGCTTTCTTT,CASSYSGWGTEAFF
TRBJ2-6,TRBV5-6,NA,NA,TGTGCCAGCAGCACGGGGGCAGGGAGCACTGGGGCCAACGTCCTGACTTTC,CASSTGAGSTGANVLTF
TRBJ1-2,TRBV4-1,NA,NA,TGCGCCAGCAGCCTCCGGGACTCTGCTAACTATGGCTACACCTTC,CASSLRDSANYGYTF
TRBJ2-3,TRBV6-1,NA,NA,TGTGCCAGCAGTGAATACACCCTACCCACAGATACGCAGTATTTT,CASSEYTLPTDTQYF
TRBJ2-1,TRBV10-1,NA,NA,TGCGCCAGCAGTGAGACTAGCAATGAGCAGTTCTTC,CASSETSNEQFF
TRBJ2-7,TRBV7-9,NA,NA,TGTGCCAGCAGCTTCGGACAGCTATACGAGCAGTACTTC,CASSFGQLYEQYF
TRBJ1-1,TRBV6-1,NA,NA,TGTGCCAGCAGTGAAGTAGGCCTGAACACTGAAGCTTTCTTT,CASSEVGLNTEAFF
TRBJ1-5,TRBV18,many,NA,TGTGCCAGCTCACCGTCGGGGGGCAATCAGCCCCAGCATTTT,CASSPSGGNQPQHF
TRBJ2-7,TRBV11-2,once,TRBD1,TGTGCCAGCAGCTTAAGGGGACAGGATGGGTACGAGCAGTACTTC,CASSLRGQDGYEQYF
TRBJ2-1,TRBV5-1,NA,NA,TGCGCCAGCAGTCAGGCCACCGGGACAGAGCAGTTCTTC,CASSQATGTEQFF
TRBJ2-1,TRBV6-5,NA,TRBD1,TGTGCCAGCAGTTACTCTTCGGGACAGGGAGGGCAGTTCTTC,CASSYSSGQGGQFF
TRBJ2-1,TRBV14,NA,NA,TGTGCCAGCAGCGGGCGGACTCGGATGAGCTCCTACAATGAGCAGTTCTTC,CASSGRTRMSSYNEQFF
TRBJ2-3,TRBV24-1,NA,NA,TGTGCCACCAGTGACACAGTTGTAGATACGCAGTATTTT,CATSDTVVDTQYF
TRBJ2-2,TRBV5-1,NA,NA,TGCGCCAGCAGCTTCTTAGCGGCGGTGAACACCGGGGAGCTGTTTTTT,CASSFLAAVNTGELFF
TRBJ2-2,TRBV7-7,NA,NA,TGTGCCAGCAGCTTAGCCGGACGAGGGGAGCTGTTTTTT,CASSLAGRGELFF
TRBJ1-1,TRBV2,NA,NA,TGTGCTATAGGGAGTACGAACACTGAAGCTTTCTTT,CAIGSTNTEAFF
TRBJ2-7,TRBV19,NA,NA,TGTGCCAGTAGTACCGGACTGGCCGGCGAGCAGTACTTC,CASSTGLAGEQYF
TRBJ2-1,TRBV7-2,NA,TRBD1,TGTGCCAGCAGCCCCCCGGGACAGGGGGGTAATGAGCAGTTCTTC,CASSPPGQGGNEQFF
TRBJ1-2,TRBV29-1,NA,TRBD1,TGCAGCGTTACCCCAACGACAGGGAACTATGGCTACACCTTC,CSVTPTTGNYGYTF
TRBJ2-1,TRBV11-2,NA,TRBD2,TGTGCCAGCAGCTCCCTAAGTAGCGGGAAATTCTACAATGAGCAGTTCTTC,CASSSLSSGKFYNEQFF
TRBJ2-7,TRBV10-3,NA,TRBD2,TGTGCCATCAGTGAGTCGGGCGGGAGGGCCTACGAGCAGTACTTC,CAISESGGRAYEQYF
TRBJ2-1,TRBV18,NA,NA,TGTGCCAGCTCCGCCATGACCCGGGGCGACCTCAATGAGCAGTTCTTC,CASSAMTRGDLNEQFF
TRBJ2-7,TRBV27,few,NA,TGTGCCAGCAGTCCGAAGACAGGTCCCTACGAGCAGTACTTC,CASSPKTGPYEQYF
TRBJ2-7,TRBV5-1,NA,NA,TGCGCCAGCAGGCCCCAGGGGAGATACGAGCAGTACTTC,CASRPQGRYEQYF